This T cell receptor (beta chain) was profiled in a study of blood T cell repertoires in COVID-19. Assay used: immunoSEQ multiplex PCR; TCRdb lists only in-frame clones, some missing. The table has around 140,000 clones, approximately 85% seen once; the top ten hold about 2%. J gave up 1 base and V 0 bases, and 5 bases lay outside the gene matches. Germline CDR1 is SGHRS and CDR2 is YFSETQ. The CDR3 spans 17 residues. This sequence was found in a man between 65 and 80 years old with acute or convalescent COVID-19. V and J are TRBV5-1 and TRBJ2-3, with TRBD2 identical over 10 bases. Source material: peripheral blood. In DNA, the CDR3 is TGCGCCAGCAGCTTGGCCAGCGGGGGGGCAGGCACAGATACGCAGTATTTT. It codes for CASSLASGGAGTDTQYF.